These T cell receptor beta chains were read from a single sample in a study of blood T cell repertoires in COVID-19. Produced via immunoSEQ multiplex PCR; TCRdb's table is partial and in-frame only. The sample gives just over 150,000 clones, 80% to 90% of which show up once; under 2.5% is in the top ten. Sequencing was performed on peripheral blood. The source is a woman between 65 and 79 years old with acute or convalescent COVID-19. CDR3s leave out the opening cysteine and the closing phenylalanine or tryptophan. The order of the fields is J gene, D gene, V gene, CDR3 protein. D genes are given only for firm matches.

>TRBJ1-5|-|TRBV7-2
ASSRLGADQPQH
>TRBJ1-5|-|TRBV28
ASSPRRGASNQPQH
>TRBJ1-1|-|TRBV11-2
ASSLGGLRTEAF
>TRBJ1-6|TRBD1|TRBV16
ASSTDRGSSYNSPLH
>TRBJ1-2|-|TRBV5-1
ASSLDGDYGYT
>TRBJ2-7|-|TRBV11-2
ASSRDNYEQY
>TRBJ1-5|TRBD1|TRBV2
ATSDRGNQPQH
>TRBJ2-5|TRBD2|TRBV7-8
ASSLWGVAGGQETQY
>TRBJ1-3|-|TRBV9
ASSPRGAENTIY
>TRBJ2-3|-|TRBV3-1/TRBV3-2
ASSQDLRGRADTQY
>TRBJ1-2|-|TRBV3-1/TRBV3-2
ASSQGEYGYT
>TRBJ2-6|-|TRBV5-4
ASSSHTTAPSGANVLT
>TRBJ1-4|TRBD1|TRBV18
ASSREQGNEKLF
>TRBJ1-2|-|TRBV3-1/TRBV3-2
ASSIDSSNYGYT
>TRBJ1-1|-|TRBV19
ASQVGPEAF
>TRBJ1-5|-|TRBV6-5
ASRVTYNQPQH
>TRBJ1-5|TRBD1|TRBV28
ASSWDRRNQPQH
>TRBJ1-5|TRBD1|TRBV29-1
SVEDIGTGSHNQPQH
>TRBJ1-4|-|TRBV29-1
SVGKGTSFEKLF
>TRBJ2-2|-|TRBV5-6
ASSFGVWDTGELF
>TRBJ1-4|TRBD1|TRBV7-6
ASSLYRGFTNEKLF
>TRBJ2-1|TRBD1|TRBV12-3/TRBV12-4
ASSRGQGTEQF
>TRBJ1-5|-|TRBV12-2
CRGTGEGNQPQH
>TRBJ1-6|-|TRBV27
ASRRTDFGSPLH
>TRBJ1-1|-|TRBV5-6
ASRTVMATEAF
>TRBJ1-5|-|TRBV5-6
ASSFGARFNQPQH
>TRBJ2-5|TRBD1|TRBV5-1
ASRFGDRSQETQY
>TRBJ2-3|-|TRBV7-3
ASSPYPGPGPMDTQY
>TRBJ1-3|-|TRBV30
AWSGGSTIY
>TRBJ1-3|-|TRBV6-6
ASRPRAELSGNTIY
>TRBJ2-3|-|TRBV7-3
ASSPLGRGRFPDTQY
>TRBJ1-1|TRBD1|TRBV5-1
ASSLTGAGTEAF
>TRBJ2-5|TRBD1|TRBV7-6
ASSFIDRGGETQY
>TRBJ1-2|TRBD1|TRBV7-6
ASSSQTGSVYGYT
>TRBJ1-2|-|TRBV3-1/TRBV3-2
ASSQVGGGVSGYT
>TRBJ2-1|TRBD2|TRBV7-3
ASSRKAGAYNEQF
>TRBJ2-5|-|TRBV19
ASSPGLILETQY
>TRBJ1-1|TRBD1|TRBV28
ASSNAGTGNTEAF
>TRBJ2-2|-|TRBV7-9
ASSLGGVTGELF
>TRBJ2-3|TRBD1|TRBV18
ASSLWTGRGTQY
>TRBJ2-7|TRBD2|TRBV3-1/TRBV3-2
ASSRTRTSGGASVEQY
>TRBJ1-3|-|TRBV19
ASSLLYKSSGNTIY